A selection of T cell receptor beta chains follows, all from one sample in a study of blood T cell repertoires in COVID-19. Sequencing was performed with immunoSEQ multiplex PCR; in TCRdb, only in-frame clones are kept and a portion is missing. The repertoire includes about 190,000 clones, 78% of them detected once, and approximately 3% sits in the top ten. The sample consisted of peripheral blood. The receptors shown here come from a woman at least 80 years old with active or convalescent COVID-19. The CDR3 runs from the conserved cysteine through the conserved F or W. D genes are given only for firm matches. Clone size is shown for a subset of rows, as once, few, many or a class of expanded clone.

TRBD1,TRBJ2-7,TRBV7-9,.,CASSPAGTGGVQYF,TGTGCCAGCAGCCCCGCCGGGACAGGGGGAGTGCAGTACTTC
TRBD2,TRBJ2-1,TRBV28,.,CASSLFVSSGEWEQFF,TGTGCCAGCAGTTTATTCGTGTCTAGCGGGGAGTGGGAGCAGTTCTTC
.,TRBJ2-1,TRBV19,.,CASSIGTYNEQFF,TGTGCCAGTAGTATAGGGACTTACAATGAGCAGTTCTTC
.,TRBJ1-2,TRBV7-8,.,CASSLALRQANYGYTF,TGTGCCAGCAGCTTAGCGCTGAGACAGGCGAACTATGGCTACACCTTC
.,TRBJ1-1,TRBV2,.,CARGKREGKAFF,TGTGCCAGGGGGAAAAGGGAGGGAAAAGCTTTCTTT
.,TRBJ2-1,TRBV6-5,.,CASSPRQASNEQFF,TGTGCCAGCAGCCCCCGACAGGCGAGTAATGAGCAGTTCTTC
TRBD1,TRBJ2-2,TRBV15,.,CATSSRTGGNTGELFF,TGTGCCACCAGCTCCCGGACAGGGGGGAACACCGGGGAGCTGTTTTTT
.,TRBJ2-3,TRBV10-3,few,CANRVSGTDTQYF,TGTGCCAACCGGGTAAGCGGCACAGATACGCAGTATTTT
.,TRBJ1-2,TRBV7-9,.,CASSLVRANYGYTF,TGTGCCAGCAGCTTAGTCAGGGCTAACTATGGCTACACCTTC
.,TRBJ2-7,TRBV19,.,CASSKQGRLLSEQYF,TGTGCCAGTAGTAAGCAAGGGAGACTACTTAGCGAGCAGTACTTC
TRBD2,TRBJ2-1,TRBV5-1,.,CASSLAASGGSNEQFF,TGCGCCAGCAGCTTGGCGGCTAGCGGGGGAAGCAATGAGCAGTTCTTC
.,TRBJ1-2,TRBV7-2,.,CASSLSQGGYTF,TGTGCCAGCAGCTTAAGCCAGGGGGGCTACACCTTC
TRBD1,TRBJ1-2,TRBV3-1/TRBV3-2,.,CASSLRGQWNYGYTF,TGTGCCAGCAGCCTTCGGGGACAGTGGAACTATGGCTACACCTTC
TRBD1,TRBJ2-7,TRBV18,.,CASSPGTGVNEQYF,TGTGCCAGCTCACCGGGGACAGGGGTTAACGAGCAGTACTTC
TRBD2,TRBJ2-1,TRBV9,.,CASSALAGGRIEQFF,TGTGCCAGCAGCGCCTTAGCGGGGGGGCGGATTGAGCAGTTCTTC
.,TRBJ1-5,TRBV21-1,.,CASNPTRNQPQHF,TGTGCCAGCAACCCCACCAGAAATCAGCCCCAGCATTTT
.,TRBJ2-5,TRBV6-1,few,CASSEVGQGRETQYF,TGTGCCAGCAGTGAAGTGGGTCAGGGGCGGGAGACCCAGTACTTC